This entry features one TCR beta chain sequence. The antigen remains unidentified. The data originate from a study of cytomegalovirus exposure and HLA in healthy donors. Across the whole study: In a previous analysis, around 120 million unique TCR beta sequences were found from about 190 million T cells. Study results and limitations: The number of N-insertions in an Asian-associated ancestry cluster was reportedly below the approximately 600-donor mean in a later analysis. Some TCR beta chains (roughly 160 of them) were listed as cytomegalovirus-associated.

Trimming cost V 2 bases and J 4 bases, with 14 bases left between them. CDR3 length equals 15 residues. Germline V gives CDR1 MDHEN, CDR2 SYDVKM. The study ran its PCR with 60 Vbeta and 13 Jbeta primers. The data were produced by immunoSEQ multiplex PCR, yet TCRdb's version contains in-frame clones alone and is incomplete. Among approximately 150,000 clones listed, less than 65% were seen once. Sequencing used PBMCs. The chain is built from TRBV28 and TRBJ1-2; possible D gene TRBD1, 5 bases. The source is a woman in her 30s in good health and CMV-seropositive. The CDR3 sequence: CASSLGSAGPYGYTF. The CDR3 region has the DNA TGTGCCAGCAGTTTAGGTTCTGCAGGGCCCTATGGCTACACCTTC.